This is a list of T cell receptor beta chains from one sample in a study of blood T cell repertoires in COVID-19. Using immunoSEQ multiplex PCR, the repertoire was profiled, and TCRdb retains in-frame clones only, with some absent. The sample has 200,000 to 250,000 clones; approximately 83% are singletons. The specimen was PBMCs or T cells enriched from blood (not recorded which). The source is a middle-aged woman with acute COVID-19. The CDR3 runs from the conserved cysteine through the conserved F or W. A D gene is named only where the DNA matches it firmly. Clone size, where shown, is once, few, many, or a class for clones that have expanded.

J gene | clone size | V gene | D gene | CDR3 protein | CDR3 DNA
TRBJ2-7 | - | TRBV5-1 | TRBD2 | CASSLGGLAGDGEQYF | TGCGCCAGCAGCTTGGGGGGACTAGCGGGTGACGGCGAGCAGTACTTC
TRBJ1-1 | - | TRBV7-2 | - | CASSSHGNTEAFF | TGTGCCAGCAGCTCTCACGGGAACACTGAAGCTTTCTTT
TRBJ2-1 | - | TRBV6-5 | TRBD2 | CASSYGAGTSQFF | TGTGCCAGCAGTTACGGAGCCGGGACTAGTCAGTTCTTC
TRBJ1-5 | - | TRBV19 | TRBD1 | CASSLSRDRVGPQHF | TGTGCCAGTAGTTTGTCCCGGGACAGGGTAGGGCCCCAGCATTTT
TRBJ2-7 | - | TRBV12-2 | - | CASRPDIYEQYF | TGTGCAAGTCGCCCAGATATTTACGAGCAGTACTTC
TRBJ1-2 | - | TRBV30 | - | CAAAGNYGYTF | TGTGCTGCGGCCGGGAACTATGGCTACACCTTC
TRBJ2-4 | - | TRBV7-2 | - | CASSPLHRALAKNIQYF | TGTGCCAGCAGCCCCTTACACAGGGCTCTAGCCAAAAACATTCAGTACTTC
TRBJ1-1 | - | TRBV11-1 | - | CASSLYPVNTEAFF | TGTGCCAGCAGCTTATATCCGGTGAACACTGAAGCTTTCTTT
TRBJ2-1 | - | TRBV9 | - | CASSVDSFGNEQFF | TGTGCCAGCAGCGTAGACTCGTTCGGGAATGAGCAGTTCTTC
TRBJ1-6 | - | TRBV25-1 | - | CASSDPIPRGNSPLHF | TGTGCCAGCAGTGATCCTATCCCAAGAGGCAATTCACCCCTCCACTTT
TRBJ2-7 | - | TRBV5-1 | TRBD2 | CASSWGEGLYEQYF | TGCGCCAGCAGCTGGGGGGAGGGACTATACGAGCAGTACTTC
TRBJ1-4 | - | TRBV5-1 | TRBD1 | CASSLGTGGATSNEKLFF | TGCGCCAGCAGCTTAGGTACAGGGGGCGCGACTAGTAATGAAAAACTGTTTTTT
TRBJ2-7 | - | TRBV5-1 | TRBD2 | CASSLSGGRGDEQYF | TGCGCCAGCAGCTTGAGCGGGGGCAGAGGAGACGAGCAGTACTTC
TRBJ1-1 | once | TRBV25-1 | - | CASLDTEAFF | TGTGCCAGCCTAGACACTGAAGCTTTCTTT
TRBJ1-4 | - | TRBV4-1 | - | CASTVQWTNEKLFF | TGCGCCAGCACGGTGCAATGGACTAATGAAAAACTGTTTTTT
TRBJ1-1 | - | TRBV19 | - | CASSTGRNTEAFF | TGTGCCAGTAGTACAGGTAGGAACACTGAAGCTTTCTTT
TRBJ2-1 | - | TRBV9 | TRBD2 | CASSPSGADNNEQFF | TGTGCCAGCAGCCCTAGCGGGGCCGATAACAATGAGCAGTTCTTC
TRBJ2-2 | - | TRBV5-1 | - | CASSLPGTVGGTGELFF | TGCGCCAGCAGCCTCCCCGGGACAGTGGGAGGCACCGGGGAGCTGTTTTTT
TRBJ1-3 | - | TRBV7-2 | TRBD1 | CASSLRQGSGNTIYF | TGTGCCAGCAGCTTAAGACAGGGGTCTGGAAACACCATATATTTT
TRBJ1-1 | few | TRBV2 | TRBD1 | CASRSDRGNTEAFF | TGTGCCAGCAGGTCGGACAGGGGGAACACTGAAGCTTTCTTT
TRBJ1-6 | - | TRBV2 | TRBD1 | CASSSRGQGNNSPLHF | TGTGCCAGCAGTTCTCGTGGACAGGGGAATAATTCACCCCTCCACTTT
TRBJ1-2 | - | TRBV28 | - | CASTWGQVNYGYTF | TGTGCCAGCACCTGGGGCCAAGTCAACTATGGCTACACCTTC
TRBJ1-3 | - | TRBV27 | - | CASSLPQASSGNTIYF | TGTGCCAGCAGTTTACCACAGGCGAGCTCTGGAAACACCATATATTTT
TRBJ2-5 | - | TRBV5-1 | - | CASSVVGQGPETQYF | TGCGCCAGCAGTGTCGTGGGCCAAGGCCCCGAGACCCAGTACTTC
TRBJ1-1 | few | TRBV5-4 | TRBD1 | CASSLAGGMDEAFF | TGTGCCAGCAGCTTGGCAGGGGGTATGGATGAAGCTTTCTTT
TRBJ2-6 | - | TRBV7-2 | TRBD2 | CASSSPRAGGPRGANVLTF | TGTGCCAGCAGCTCCCCGCGCGCGGGAGGGCCCCGGGGGGCCAACGTCCTGACTTTC
TRBJ1-2 | - | TRBV27 | TRBD1 | CASSADRGTYGYTF | TGTGCCAGCAGTGCCGACAGGGGAACCTATGGCTACACCTTC
TRBJ2-6 | - | TRBV5-1 | - | CASTPTSGANVLTF | TGCGCCAGCACCCCTACCTCTGGGGCCAACGTCCTGACTTTC
TRBJ2-3 | - | TRBV29-1 | - | CSVVPEADTQYF | TGCAGCGTAGTCCCGGAGGCAGATACGCAGTATTTT
TRBJ1-2 | - | TRBV28 | - | CASSLWGGKTAGYTF | TGTGCCAGCAGTTTATGGGGTGGGAAGACAGCTGGCTACACCTTC
TRBJ2-1 | - | TRBV18 | - | CASSPPGAAYNEQFF | TGTGCCAGTTCACCACCGGGGGCCGCCTACAATGAGCAGTTCTTC
TRBJ1-1 | - | TRBV7-3 | - | CASSEYTGWGTEAFF | TGTGCCAGCAGCGAATACACAGGATGGGGCACTGAAGCTTTCTTT
TRBJ2-7 | - | TRBV7-8 | TRBD1 | CASSNPGQARDEQYF | TGTGCCAGCAGCAACCCGGGACAGGCAAGGGACGAGCAGTACTTC
TRBJ2-7 | - | TRBV5-4 | TRBD2 | CASSAAGTSRGSSYEQYF | TGTGCCAGCAGCGCAGCCGGGACTAGCCGCGGGAGCTCCTACGAGCAGTACTTC
TRBJ1-3 | - | TRBV2 | - | CASSPGLYGGNTIYF | TGTGCCAGCAGCCCAGGACTTTATGGTGGAAACACCATATATTTT
TRBJ2-3 | - | TRBV5-1 | - | CASSPGSLSADTQYF | TGCGCCAGCAGCCCCGGGTCGCTTTCGGCAGATACGCAGTATTTT
TRBJ2-5 | - | TRBV13 | TRBD2 | CASSLSAGGLQETQYF | TGTGCCAGCAGCTTAAGTGCGGGGGGACTCCAAGAGACCCAGTACTTC
TRBJ2-5 | - | TRBV5-6 | TRBD1 | CASSYTGGLRETQYF | TGTGCCAGCAGCTATACAGGGGGTCTCAGGGAGACCCAGTACTTC
TRBJ2-3 | once | TRBV5-1 | TRBD2 | CASSLGLAGTSTDTQYF | TGCGCCAGCAGCTTGGGACTAGCGGGGACTAGCACAGATACGCAGTATTTT
TRBJ2-6 | many | TRBV28 | - | CASSLDSSGANVLTF | TGTGCCAGCAGTTTAGACAGCTCTGGGGCCAACGTCCTGACTTTC
TRBJ1-4 | - | TRBV5-5 | - | CASSHRRDTGEKLFF | TGTGCCAGCAGTCACCGCCGGGACACAGGAGAAAAACTGTTTTTT
TRBJ1-6 | - | TRBV19 | - | CASSMAGRQSPLHF | TGTGCCAGTAGTATGGCAGGGAGGCAATCACCCCTCCACTTT
TRBJ2-1 | - | TRBV14 | TRBD1 | CASSQDRGNEQFF | TGTGCCAGCAGCCAGGACAGGGGGAATGAGCAGTTCTTC
TRBJ2-2 | - | TRBV15 | - | CATSRGTANTGELFF | TGTGCCACCAGCAGGGGGACTGCGAACACCGGGGAGCTGTTTTTT
TRBJ1-2 | - | TRBV18 | TRBD1 | CASSRGQGVHGYTF | TGTGCCAGCTCGCGGGGACAGGGGGTGCATGGCTACACCTTC
TRBJ2-7 | - | TRBV2 | - | CASSVGAGFYEQYF | TGTGCCAGCAGTGTCGGCGCAGGGTTCTACGAGCAGTACTTC
TRBJ1-4 | - | TRBV14 | TRBD1 | CASSHYRQGAPEKLFF | TGTGCCAGCAGCCATTACCGACAGGGGGCGCCTGAAAAACTGTTTTTT
TRBJ2-7 | - | TRBV18 | - | CASSPLPGVEGVSSYEQYF | TGTGCCAGCTCACCCCTCCCTGGAGTAGAGGGAGTTAGTTCCTACGAGCAGTACTTC
TRBJ2-1 | once | TRBV27 | TRBD2 | CASRPPLGGPNEQFF | TGTGCCAGCAGGCCGCCACTGGGAGGGCCTAATGAGCAGTTCTTC
TRBJ1-1 | - | TRBV4-1 | TRBD1 | CASSQDPTGRAFF | TGCGCCAGCAGCCAAGATCCGACAGGGCGGGCTTTCTTT
TRBJ2-3 | - | TRBV6-5 | TRBD2 | CASWTSGRTDTQYF | TGTGCCAGCTGGACTAGCGGGAGAACAGATACGCAGTATTTT
TRBJ1-6 | - | TRBV18 | TRBD1 | CASSPLSPGQSNSPLHF | TGTGCCAGCTCACCACTCTCTCCGGGACAGTCAAATTCACCCCTCCACTTT